This entry is about one TCR beta chain. This entry comes from a study of blood T cell repertoires in COVID-19. Study as a whole: Material from acute and convalescent COVID-19 was sourced from the United States, Italy and Spain. T cells, B-cell-depleted T cells, or PBMCs supplied cDNA or gDNA.

V lost 5 bases and J 6 bases, leaving 11 bases between the germline ends. CDR1 is GTSNPN, CDR2 SVGIG, per germline (reference sequence). The CDR3 spans 11 residues. Seattle researchers signed up patients amid active infection and tracked them longitudinally. Source study methods: Reference gene primer amplification in the assay estimated nucleated cell counts. Sequencing used immunoSEQ multiplex PCR; TCRdb keeps in-frame clones, though not all of them. V and J calls and clone size come straight from that table; D and trimming were deduced from the DNA. The sample carries about 170,000 clones, more than 75% recorded once.

This chain joins TRBV30 and TRBJ2-7; the D gene is possibly TRBD1 (6 bases). The origin of this receptor is a man in his late teens or twenties with COVID-19, enrolled during active disease. Source material: peripheral blood. The CDR3 sequence is CAWEETGEQYF. The CDR3, as DNA: TGTGCCTGGGAAGAGACAGGCGAGCAGTACTTC.